The TCR beta chain described here comes from a study of long-term antiretroviral therapy in people with HIV. Researchers report immunoSEQ v3.0 was run at survey level. Data came from immunoSEQ multiplex PCR; TCRdb stores just in-frame clones and leaves some out. The data show some 8,900 clones, 75% seen once. The table lists this clone with a count of one. Antigen unknown. Study-level results: Clones that expanded before ART (that is, prior to treatment) dominated the repertoire at all time points.

The sequence was collected from a man between 40 and 49 years old with HIV. The source material was unsorted PBMCs, sampled 1.8 years before starting antiretroviral therapy.

The CDR3 is CASSIGTAHSNQPQHF. The CDR3 DNA reads TGTGCCAGTAGTATCGGGACAGCCCATAGCAATCAGCCCCAGCATTTT. V usage is TRBV19 and J usage is TRBJ1-5, with TRBD1 identical over 7 bases. Trimming at V came to 3 bases and at J to 0 bases, leaving 5 bases not matched to a gene. Germline assignment: CDR1 LNHDA and CDR2 SQIVND (reference sequence). The CDR3 totals 16 residues. Variable domain in full (rest from reference TRBV19 and TRBJ1-5): DGGITQSPKYLFRKEGQNVTLSCEQNLNHDAMYWYRQDPGQGLRLIYYSQIVNDFQKGDIAEGYSVSREKKESFPLTVTSAQKNPTAFYLCASSIGTAHSNQPQHFGDGTRLSIL.